This T cell receptor beta chain came from a study of T cell repertoires in ileal Crohn's disease. Turning to the study itself: Patients had a median roughly 8-year disease duration, and around 35% were active smokers. Operated complications were stricturing disease (roughly 60%) and penetrating disease (39%).

V lost 4 bases and J lost 5, with 7 bases in between. Germline loops: CDR1 SGHRS, CDR2 YFSETQ. CDR3 length equals 11 residues. The table came from immunoSEQ multiplex PCR; TCRdb's copy has only in-frame clones and leaves some out. The data contain several thousand clones, roughly 91% of them singletons. The time point is: proximal margin of the surgical specimen (macroscopically non-inflamed). Patients were adults with ileal or ileocolonic Crohn's disease needing resection. This clone has only a few counts. The sequenced sample was ileal tissue. The TCR was taken from an adult with Crohn's disease. The J gene is TRBJ2-7, the V gene TRBV5-1, with TRBD2 as a possible D gene (6 bases). This CDR3 reads CASSGGNEQYF. The CDR3 DNA reads as TGCGCCAGCAGCGGGGGGAACGAGCAGTACTTC.